This T cell receptor beta chain was sequenced during a study of T cells in Graves' hyperthyroidism and ophthalmopathy. The CDR3 has 17 residues. In germline, CDR1 is MGHRA, CDR2 YSYEKL. With 8 bases clipped from V and 0 bases from J, the junction kept 16 bases outside the gene matches. Regions amplified from RNA transcripts were the TCR beta CDR3 regions. First-round RT-PCR with HTBI primers amplified the TCR CDR3 region. TCRdb redid the calling of the multiplex PCR reads with MiXCR, one entry per CDR3 protein. Of about 350,000 distinct CDR3 sequences listed, roughly 15% are singletons. The V call is TRBV4-1, the J call TRBJ2-7; 7 bases line up with TRBD1. The TCR originated in a woman in her twenties or thirties with Graves' hyperthyroidism that later progressed to Graves' ophthalmopathy. The source material was blood. In DNA, the CDR3 is TGCGCCAGCGGATCGACATACAGGGGACCTAGCTCCTACGAGCAGTACTTC. Translated, it gives CASGSTYRGPSSYEQYF.